The clone carrying this TCR beta chain was seen just once. The limits of the CDR3 on the DNA are not certain, so only TCRdb's listed CDR3 is given. The table came from immunoSEQ multiplex PCR; TCRdb's copy has only in-frame clones and leaves some out. The sample holds approximately 140,000 clones, more than 85% seen once. The record originates from a study of T cell responses to AZD1222 COVID-19 vaccine. Germline CDR1 SGHTA, CDR2 FQGTGA. From its first to its last residue, the CDR3 has 12 amino acids. The chain is built from TRBV7-3 and TRBJ1-2. The clonotype originates from an adult who received the AZD1222 COVID-19 vaccine. The material was peripheral blood, obtained 28 days after the second AZD1222 dose. The chain's CDR3 is CASSFGSGPITF.